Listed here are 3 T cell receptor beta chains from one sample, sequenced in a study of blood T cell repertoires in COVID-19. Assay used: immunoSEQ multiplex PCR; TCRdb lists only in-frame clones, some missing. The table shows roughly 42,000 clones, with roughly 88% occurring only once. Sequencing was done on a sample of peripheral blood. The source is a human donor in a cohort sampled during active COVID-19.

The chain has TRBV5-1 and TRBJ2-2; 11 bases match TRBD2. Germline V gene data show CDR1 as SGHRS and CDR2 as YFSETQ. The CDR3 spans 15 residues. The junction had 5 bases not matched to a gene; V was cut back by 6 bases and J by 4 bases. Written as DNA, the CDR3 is TGCGCCAGCACGCTAGCGGGGGGTTCCACCGGGGAGCTGTTTTTT. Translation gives CASTLAGGSTGELFF. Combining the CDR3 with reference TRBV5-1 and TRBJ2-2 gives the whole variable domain KAGVTQTPRYLIKTRGQQVTLSCSPISGHRSVSWYQQTPGQGLQFLFEYFSETQRNKGNFPGRFSGRQFSNSRSEMNVSTLELGDSALYLCASTLAGGSTGELFFGEGSRLTVL.

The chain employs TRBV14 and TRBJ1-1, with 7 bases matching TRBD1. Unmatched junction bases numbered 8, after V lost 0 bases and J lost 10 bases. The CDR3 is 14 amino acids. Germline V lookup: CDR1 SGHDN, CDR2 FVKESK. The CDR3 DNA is TGTGCCAGCAGCCAAGAACAGGGGAGAGCTTTAGCTTTCTTT. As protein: CASSQEQGRALAFF.

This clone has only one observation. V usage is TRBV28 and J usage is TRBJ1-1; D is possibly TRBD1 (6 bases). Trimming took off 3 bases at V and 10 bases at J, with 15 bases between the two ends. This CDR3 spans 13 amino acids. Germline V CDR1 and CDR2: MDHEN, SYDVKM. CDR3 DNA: TGTGCCAGCAGTTTTGCGGGGGGCGCCTCAGCTTTCTTT. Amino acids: CASSFAGGASAFF.